This T cell receptor beta chain appears in the sequencing data of a study of blood T cells in healthy people across ages. Of note for this clonotype: At one of its ends the junction is not consistent with the germline gene, which may arise from a read error.

With a J-beta primer mix and a sample-barcoded 5' primer, a second PCR ran about 7 to 12 cycles. TCRdb redid the calling of the 5' RACE reads with MiXCR, one entry per CDR3 protein. The profile covers 1.8 million or so distinct CDR3 sequences, with about two fifths appearing a single time and under 30% taken by the ten largest. The CDR3 contains 15 residues. Germline loops: CDR1 SGHRS, CDR2 YFSETQ. Sequenced input: blood. The TCR originated in a human donor in good health. The chain uses TRBV5-1 and TRBJ2-2; 8 nucleotides agree with TRBD1. The CDR3: CASSPLQGGTGERFF. DNA for the CDR3: TGCGCCAGCAGCCCATTACAGGGGGGCACCGGGGAGCGGTTTTTT.